This T cell receptor beta chain was found in a study of read filtering for tumor transcriptome and immune sequencing. Study-wide background: Mean patient age was roughly 61 years, range roughly 45 to 80; around 16 male, some 15 female. Whole-study results and caveats: RNA-seq captured clonotypes less deeply and reliably than IR-seq. Single-read clonotypes: roughly 81% of IR-seq clonotypes (about 3.5% of reads), 74.6% of RNA-seq clonotypes (nearly 45% of reads). The CD138-negative fraction was mixed bone marrow immune cells, not pure T cells.

From about 0.4 ug of RNA, a library with molecular barcoded alpha/delta and beta/gamma adaptors was made. TCRdb independently ran MiXCR on the reads; one entry per CDR3 protein. The sample lists roughly 430 distinct CDR3 sequences; approximately 80% were seen once. Worth noting for this clonotype: Its antigen is as yet unknown.

This CDR3 is 15 amino acids long. CDR1 is SGHKS, CDR2 YYEKEE, per germline (reference sequence). Trimming left V 0 bases short and J 5 bases short, with 13 bases between. The sample taken for sequencing was a population of CD138-negative cells sorted from bone marrow. The TCR sequence derives from a donor aged 40 or older with multiple myeloma. This table probably holds off-target reads from a library built for another chain. J is TRBJ2-3 and V is TRBV5-5; possibly TRBD2 for D (5 bases). Written as DNA, the CDR3 is TGTGCCAGCAGCTTGGCCCTCCGGGAAGAAGATACGCAGTATTTT. Protein product: CASSLALREEDTQYF.